These 4 T cell receptor beta chains came from one sample sequenced in a study of cytomegalovirus exposure and HLA in healthy donors. The PCR used 60 Vbeta and 13 Jbeta primers. The assay was immunoSEQ multiplex PCR, and TCRdb's table has in-frame clones only and misses some. Of about 190,000 clones listed, approximately 80% are singletons. The sample consisted of PBMCs. The receptor source for this set is a young woman in good health and CMV-seropositive.

The rearrangement links TRBV5-1 to TRBJ2-1; 9 positions match TRBD2. Per the germline V gene, CDR1 is SGHRS and CDR2 is YFSETQ. Trimming at V came to 10 bases and at J to 2 bases, leaving 22 bases not matched to a gene. The CDR3 has 19 residues. The CDR3 bases are TGCGCCTCCTCCGGAGGTAGCGGGGGAGGTTTTGGCGCCTACAATGAGCAGTTCTTC. Protein product: CASSGGSGGGFGAYNEQFF.

The chain links TRBV5-4 to TRBJ1-2, with 9 bases identical to TRBD1. CDR1 and CDR2 from the germline V gene are SGHNT and YYREEE (reference sequence). The CDR3 length is 14 residues. The trim removed 3 bases at V and 5 bases at J, leaving 5 bases unmatched. CDR3 protein: CASSSGTGSYGYTF. CDR3 nucleotide sequence: TGTGCCAGCAGCTCCGGGACAGGGAGTTATGGCTACACCTTC.

This clone was observed a single time. This chain joins TRBV2 and TRBJ1-2; TRBD1 matches 7 bases. Germline assignment: CDR1 SNHLY and CDR2 FYNNEI. This CDR3 is 12 amino acids long. V trimming: 5 bases; J trimming: 5 bases; junction bases outside the gene matches: 2. CDR3: CASSRGQYGYTF. CDR3 nucleotide sequence: TGTGCCAGCAGTAGGGGACAGTATGGCTACACCTTC.

The J gene is TRBJ2-5, the V gene TRBV13, with a possible D match to TRBD1 (6 bases). Trimming stripped 3 bases from V and 4 bases from J, with 12 bases between. The CDR3 is 14 amino acids. The germline V gene has CDR1 PRHDT and CDR2 FYEKMQ (reference sequence). CDR3 coding DNA: TGTGCCAGCAGCTTGAGGGTCAGGGGAGAGACCCAGTACTTC. It translates to CASSLRVRGETQYF.